Included here is one T cell receptor beta chain sequence, with context. Its specificity is not known. This sample is part of a study of PD-1 blockade in classical Hodgkin lymphoma. Germline V gene lookup returns CDR1 SGHDT and CDR2 YYEEEE. The CDR3 covers 17 residues. Trimming removed 4 bases from V and 2 bases from J; junction bases left unmatched: 13. Whole-study results and caveats: Whatever underlies the repertoire differences (possibly disease activity or prior therapy) remains undefined. Baseline TCR diversity was reportedly lower in newly diagnosed patients than in healthy donors. It was reported as lower still in relapsed/refractory patients.

Method: immunoSEQ multiplex PCR; TCRdb's copy keeps in-frame clones and lacks some. Among 20,000 to 25,000 clones, less than 95% were seen once, and the ten largest hold 5% to 6.5%. The sample's time point: newly diagnosed, previously untreated cHL patient sample. For comparison, PBMCs from newly diagnosed, untreated classical Hodgkin lymphoma were used. This chain connects TRBV5-6 to TRBJ2-7, with 9 bases lining up with TRBD2. The specimen was peripheral blood mononuclear cells (PBMCs). This clonotype originated in a human donor with classical Hodgkin lymphoma. Here the CDR3 DNA reads TGTGCCAGCAGCGGTAGGACTAGCGCTTCCCCCACCTACGAGCAGTACTTC. Its translation: CASSGRTSASPTYEQYF.